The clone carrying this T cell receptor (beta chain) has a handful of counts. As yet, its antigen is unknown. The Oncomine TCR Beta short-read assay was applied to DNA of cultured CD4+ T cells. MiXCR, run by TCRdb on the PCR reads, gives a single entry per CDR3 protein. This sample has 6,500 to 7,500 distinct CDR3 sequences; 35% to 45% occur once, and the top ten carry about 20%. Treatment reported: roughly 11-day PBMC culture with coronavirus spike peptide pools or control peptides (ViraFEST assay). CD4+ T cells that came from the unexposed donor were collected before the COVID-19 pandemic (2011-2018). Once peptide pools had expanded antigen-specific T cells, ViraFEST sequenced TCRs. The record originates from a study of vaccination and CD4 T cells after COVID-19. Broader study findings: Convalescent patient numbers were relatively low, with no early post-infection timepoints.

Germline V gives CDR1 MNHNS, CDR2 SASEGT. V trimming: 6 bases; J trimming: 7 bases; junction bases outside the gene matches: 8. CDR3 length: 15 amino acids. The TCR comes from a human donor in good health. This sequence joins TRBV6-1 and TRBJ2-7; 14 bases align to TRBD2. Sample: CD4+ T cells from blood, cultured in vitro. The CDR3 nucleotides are TGTGCCAGCAGCCTGACTAGCGGGGGGGCGGGAGAGCAGTACTTC. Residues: CASSLTSGGAGEQYF.